These T cell receptor beta chains were read from a single sample in a study of radiotherapy plus CTLA-4 blockade in lung cancer. Clones were read by immunoSEQ multiplex PCR, and TCRdb kept only the in-frame ones, dropping some. The table shows about 87,000 clones, with more than 75% occurring only once. The source material was peripheral blood, sampled from a patient treated with radiotherapy plus ipilimumab. The receptors were sampled from a human donor with non-small cell lung cancer that progressed on radiotherapy plus ipilimumab. The CDR3 runs from the conserved cysteine through the conserved F or W. The D gene is left open where the match is weak. Only some rows state a clone size, as once, few, many or a class for expanded clones.

v_gene,abundance,j_gene,d_gene,CDR3nt,CDR3aa
TRBV4-2,.,TRBJ1-1,.,TGTGCCAGCGGGCCCGAAGCTTTCTTT,CASGPEAFF
TRBV7-6,.,TRBJ2-3,TRBD2,TGTGCCAGCAGCTTAGGGCCTACTAGCGGGGGGACGCAGTATTTT,CASSLGPTSGGTQYF
TRBV5-1,.,TRBJ2-6,TRBD2,TGCGCCAGCAGCCCGGGGGGTTCTGGGGCCAACGTCCTGACTTTC,CASSPGGSGANVLTF
TRBV7-9,.,TRBJ1-2,.,TGTGCCAGTAGGAAGGCGGAAGAATATGGCTACACCTTC,CASRKAEEYGYTF
TRBV6-1,.,TRBJ1-1,.,TGTGCCAGCAGTGAAGGTGGAGGGGGAACGAACACTGAAGCTTTCTTT,CASSEGGGGTNTEAFF
TRBV7-2,few,TRBJ2-7,TRBD2,TGTGCCAGCAGCCCGGGACTAGCTCCACACGAGCAGTACTTC,CASSPGLAPHEQYF
TRBV7-9,few,TRBJ1-3,.,TGTGCCACACTGTGGGAGAGCTCTGGAAACACCATATATTTT,CATLWESSGNTIYF
TRBV21-1,.,TRBJ1-1,.,TGTGCCAGCAGCAAAGGGAGTCTTCGCCTGAACACTGAAGCTTTCTTT,CASSKGSLRLNTEAFF
TRBV7-3,.,TRBJ2-1,.,TGTGCCAGCAGCCCCCAGCCCTACAATGAGCAGTTCTTC,CASSPQPYNEQFF
TRBV25-1,.,TRBJ1-1,.,TGTGCCAGCAGTGAATATTTCCCCAAACCGGGACATCACACTGAAGCTTTCTTT,CASSEYFPKPGHHTEAFF
TRBV5-1,.,TRBJ1-2,TRBD1,TGCGCCAGCAGCTTGGATCAGGGGGCCTTTGGCTACACCTTC,CASSLDQGAFGYTF
TRBV5-1,once,TRBJ2-3,.,TGCGCCAGCAGCTTTACAGATACGCAGTATTTT,CASSFTDTQYF
TRBV6-5,.,TRBJ2-2,.,TGTGCCAGCAGTCCTTGGGCCCCCGGGGAGCTGTTTTTT,CASSPWAPGELFF
TRBV27,.,TRBJ2-5,.,TGTGCCAGCAGTCCCGGGGACCGACGTCAAGAGACCCAGTACTTC,CASSPGDRRQETQYF
TRBV7-2,.,TRBJ1-4,.,TGTGCCAGCAGCTTAGGTGCAGGTGGAGGTGAAAAACTGTTTTTT,CASSLGAGGGEKLFF
TRBV28,.,TRBJ2-1,.,TGTGCCAGCAGCCCCCCCGGGGGATCCTACAATGAGCAGTTCTTC,CASSPPGGSYNEQFF
TRBV5-1,.,TRBJ1-2,.,TGCGCCAGCAGCTTGGAACAGGGTAGTGGCTACACCTTC,CASSLEQGSGYTF
TRBV4-2,.,TRBJ2-2,.,TGTGCCAGCAGCCAAGGCCCGGGTGCCGGGGAGCTGTTTTTT,CASSQGPGAGELFF
TRBV5-4,once,TRBJ2-5,TRBD1,TGTGCCAGCAGCACGCCGGGACAGGGGGTGGAGACCCAGTACTTC,CASSTPGQGVETQYF
TRBV5-1,.,TRBJ2-5,TRBD1,TGCGCCAGCAGCTCTACAGGGGTTCAAGAGACCCAGTACTTC,CASSSTGVQETQYF
TRBV6-5,.,TRBJ1-2,.,TGTGCCAGCAGTGAAGGTTGGGGCTACACCTTC,CASSEGWGYTF
TRBV19,.,TRBJ1-2,.,TGTGCCAGTAGTAAAGGGACCCTTAACTATGGCTACACCTTC,CASSKGTLNYGYTF
TRBV9,.,TRBJ2-3,TRBD2,TGTGCCAGCAGCGCCGGACTAGCGGCAAGCACAGATACGCAGTATTTT,CASSAGLAASTDTQYF
TRBV27,.,TRBJ2-7,.,TGTGCCAGCAGCTTAAGTGGTACCCGACCGCTCTACGAGCAGTACTTC,CASSLSGTRPLYEQYF
TRBV29-1,.,TRBJ2-5,.,TGCAGCGCCGAGGCCAACCCCTCTAGTGGGATAGAGACCCAGTACTTC,CSAEANPSSGIETQYF
TRBV30,.,TRBJ1-3,.,TGTGCCTGGGGCCCCCGCGCGGCCTCTGGAAACACCATATATTTT,CAWGPRAASGNTIYF
TRBV4-3,.,TRBJ1-1,TRBD1,TGCGCCAGCAGCCAAGAAGACAGGGCCAACACTGAAGCTTTCTTT,CASSQEDRANTEAFF
TRBV2,.,TRBJ1-3,TRBD1,TGTGCCAGCGGAGGGACAGGCTCTGGAAACACCATATATTTT,CASGGTGSGNTIYF
TRBV29-1,.,TRBJ2-5,.,TGCAGCGTTGATGTGGTTGGAGAGACCCAGTACTTC,CSVDVVGETQYF
TRBV19,.,TRBJ2-2,TRBD1,TGTGCCAGTAGATCAGGGGGCGCTGGCACCGGGGAGCTGTTTTTT,CASRSGGAGTGELFF
TRBV9,.,TRBJ2-1,TRBD2,TGTGCCAGCAGCGTAGCCGGGGGGGTCGATGAGCAGTTCTTC,CASSVAGGVDEQFF
TRBV7-6,.,TRBJ2-2,.,TGTGCCAGCACCGTTCTAGGTGGGGGGAAAGTAACGGACACCGGGGAGCTGTTTTTT,CASTVLGGGKVTDTGELFF
TRBV14,.,TRBJ2-3,.,TGTGCCAGCAGCCAAGGGTTGACAGATACGCAGTATTTT,CASSQGLTDTQYF
TRBV11-3,once,TRBJ2-7,TRBD1,TGTGCCAGCAGCATTCATAATTTTCAGGGGGAATGTGGGGAGCAGTACTTC,CASSIHNFQGECGEQYF
TRBV6-5,.,TRBJ1-2,.,TGTGCCAGCAGCCCGGCAGGGCCTAACTATGGCTACACCTTC,CASSPAGPNYGYTF
TRBV5-1,once,TRBJ2-6,TRBD1,TGCGCCAGCAGCTTGATGGGACAGGGAGGCCCTGGGGCCAACGTCCTGACTTTC,CASSLMGQGGPGANVLTF
TRBV6-5,.,TRBJ2-7,.,TGTGCCAGCAGTTTGGGCAGGGGCTACGAGCAGTACTTC,CASSLGRGYEQYF
TRBV7-3,few,TRBJ2-2,.,TGTGCCAGCAGCTTAAGGGGAGAGGAGTCCGGGGAGCTGTTTTTT,CASSLRGEESGELFF
TRBV5-5,.,TRBJ1-4,.,TGTGCCAGCAGCTTTCACTACTCCGGGGCAACTAATGAAAAACTGTTTTTT,CASSFHYSGATNEKLFF
TRBV10-1,.,TRBJ1-5,TRBD1,TGCGCCAGCATCTTTCTCCGGGGACAGGGGGGAAGGAACAATCAGCCCCAGCATTTT,CASIFLRGQGGRNNQPQHF
TRBV30,.,TRBJ1-1,.,TGTGCCTGGAGTGCGCTCCCCGGGGGTGAAGCTTTCTTT,CAWSALPGGEAFF
TRBV27,.,TRBJ1-1,.,TGTGCCAGCAAGTCGGGGCGGGGCACTGAAGCTTTCTTT,CASKSGRGTEAFF
TRBV5-7,.,TRBJ1-5,TRBD1,TGTGCCAGCAGACTAGGACAGGGTCGGCTAGGTAGGGATTTT,CASRLGQGRLGRDF
TRBV27,.,TRBJ2-7,.,TGTGCCAGCAGTTTATCGATTCCCTCATCCAGCGGGCAGCATGAAAGCTACGAGCAGTACTTC,CASSLSIPSSSGQHESYEQYF
TRBV27,.,TRBJ1-2,.,TGTGCCAGCAGACCGGGGGTAGAAGATCAGGGGTATGGCTACACCTTC,CASRPGVEDQGYGYTF
TRBV6-1,.,TRBJ2-7,TRBD2,TGTGCCAGCAGCCCACTAGCGGGAACCTACGAGCAGTACTTC,CASSPLAGTYEQYF
TRBV5-1,.,TRBJ2-7,.,TGCGCCAGCAGCTTGGATCAGACGAGCTCCTACGAGCAGTACTTC,CASSLDQTSSYEQYF
TRBV28,once,TRBJ2-5,.,TGTGCCAGCAGTTTAGGCCAAAACCAATCCGAGACCCAGTACTTC,CASSLGQNQSETQYF
TRBV7-9,.,TRBJ2-5,.,TGTGCCAGCAGCTTAGCGGGGGCAGGAGGTCAAGAGACCCAGTACTTC,CASSLAGAGGQETQYF
TRBV5-1,once,TRBJ2-5,TRBD2,TGCGCCAGCAGCCCTGGGGGGGTTGAGACCCAGTACTTC,CASSPGGVETQYF
TRBV9,once,TRBJ1-1,.,TGTGCCAGCAGCATCTCGACAGTGAACACTGAAGCTTTCTTT,CASSISTVNTEAFF
TRBV27,.,TRBJ2-5,TRBD1,TGTGCCAGCAGTCCCCCCCGGGACAGGGGTCAGACCCAGTACTTC,CASSPPRDRGQTQYF
TRBV6-4,.,TRBJ2-1,TRBD2,TGTGCCAGCTCAAATCTAGCGGGAGCGGGGGAGTTCTTC,CASSNLAGAGEFF
TRBV7-2,.,TRBJ2-2,.,TGTGCCAGCAGCAACACCGGGGAGCTGTTTTTT,CASSNTGELFF
TRBV2,.,TRBJ2-1,TRBD2,TGTGCCAGCAGGACAGCGGGAGGACGGAATGAGCAGTTCTTC,CASRTAGGRNEQFF
TRBV7-3,.,TRBJ2-5,TRBD2,TGTGCCAGCAGCTTAGTGGGTGGAGCGGGAGGGCCGGAGACCCAGTACTTC,CASSLVGGAGGPETQYF
TRBV7-2,.,TRBJ1-2,.,TGTGCCAGCAGCCCAGGACAGCTTAACTATGGCTACACCTTC,CASSPGQLNYGYTF